Below, 13 T cell receptor beta chains from the same sample are listed, as sequenced in a study of control samples from healthy donors and cancer patients. Some clones are missing from TCRdb's copy, which holds only in-frame ones; the method was immunoSEQ multiplex PCR. The data show more than 85,000 clones, roughly 90% seen once. Material: PBMCs. These receptors were taken from a woman in her sixties or seventies with lung cancer.

As to this clone: The DNA is left out, because the CDR3 cannot be placed on it with certainty; the CDR3 is given as TCRdb lists it. This chain's CDR3 is CTSSQRVRCVGQGTNNEQFF. V and J are TRBV1 and TRBJ2-1. TRBV1 is recorded as a pseudogene. The CDR3 spans 20 residues, counting both ends.

The gene calls are TRBV2 and TRBJ2-1, with 13 bases fitting TRBD2. V was clipped by 9 bases and J by 4 bases; unmatched bases: 9. The CDR3 spans 16 residues. The germline V gene has CDR1 SNHLY and CDR2 FYNNEI. The CDR3 sequence: CARTTGTSGDYNEQFF. CDR3 nucleotide sequence: TGTGCCAGAACCACCGGGACTAGCGGGGATTACAATGAGCAGTTCTTC.

J is TRBJ2-5 and V is TRBV29-1; 7 bases match TRBD1. After removal of 6 bases from V and 5 bases from J, the junction contained 9 bases not matched to a gene. CDR1 SQVTM and CDR2 ANQGSEA come from the germline V gene. The CDR3 runs 13 residues. The chain's CDR3 is CSVVGGVGETQYF. The CDR3 DNA follows: TGCAGCGTCGTAGGGGGCGTGGGGGAGACCCAGTACTTC. The full variable domain, completed using reference TRBV29-1 and TRBJ2-5, is SAVISQKPSRDICQRGTSLTIQCQVDSQVTMMFWYRQQPGQSLTLIATANQGSEATYESGFVIDKFPISRPNLTFSTLTVSNMSPEDSSIYLCSVVGGVGETQYFGPGTRLLVL.

The chain uses TRBV7-9 and TRBJ1-1; D gene ambiguous. Germline CDR1 SEHNR, CDR2 FQNEAQ (reference sequence). Trimming removed 3 bases at V and 1 base at J, with 12 bases between. CDR3 length: 15 amino acids. In nucleotides, the CDR3 is TGTGCCAGCAGCTTGATGCCGGCTACGAACACTGAAGCTTTCTTT. As protein: CASSLMPATNTEAFF.

In DNA form, the CDR3 reads TGTGCCACCAGTGGACCCGAAGTAGGCACAGATACGCAGTATTTT. Translating it yields CATSGPEVGTDTQYF. The chain uses TRBV24-1 and TRBJ2-3; D gene unclear. V gave up 5 bases and J gave up 1 base, with 12 bases separating them. Germline V gene sequence: CDR1 KGHDR, CDR2 SFDVKD. There are 15 residues in the CDR3.

This chain uses TRBV5-1 with TRBJ2-3; D is unclear. The CDR3 loop spans 15 amino acids. Looked up from germline, CDR1 is SGHRS and CDR2 is YFSETQ. The V gene lost 3 bases and the J gene lost 2 bases, with 13 bases spanning the gap. In DNA form, the CDR3 reads TGCGCCAGCAGCTCGGGTGTCACCGACACAGATACGCAGTATTTT. Its translation: CASSSGVTDTDTQYF.

The chain uses TRBV4-1 and TRBJ1-4; D is possibly TRBD1 (5 bases). The CDR3 sequence is 17 residues long. The germline V and J ends were trimmed by 2 bases and 7 bases, with 20 bases remaining between them. CDR1 is MGHRA, CDR2 YSYEKL, per germline. CDR3 coding DNA: TGCGCCAGCAGCCAACGCTTTGCCGGGACGGCCTTTGAAAAACTGTTTTTT. Translated, it gives CASSQRFAGTAFEKLFF.

The chain links TRBV20-1 to TRBJ1-1, with no clear D. The V gene lost 3 bases and the J gene lost 9 bases, with 11 bases spanning the gap. CDR1 and CDR2 from the germline V gene are DFQATT and SNEGSKA (reference sequence). The CDR3 is made up of 11 amino acids. CDR3 residues: CSASRRSQAFF. The CDR3 coding sequence is TGCAGTGCTAGTAGGCGGAGTCAAGCTTTCTTT.

This chain links TRBV7-8 with TRBJ1-4; 8 bases align to TRBD1. CDR1 and CDR2 from the germline V gene are SGHVS and FQNEAQ. The V gene end was trimmed by 5 bases and the J gene end by 8 bases; junction bases not matched to a gene: 4. This CDR3 is built from 13 residues. CDR3 protein: CASSRTGYEKLFF. CDR3 DNA sequence: TGTGCCAGCAGCCGGACAGGGTACGAAAAACTGTTTTTT.

This chain uses TRBV30 with TRBJ2-5; 8 nucleotides line up with TRBD2. The germline V gene has CDR1 GTSNPN and CDR2 SVGIG (reference sequence). This CDR3 comprises 14 residues. Trimming took 0 bases from V and 5 from J; bases not matched to a gene: 5. The CDR3 reads CAWSVREGRETQYF. CDR3 DNA: TGTGCCTGGAGTGTACGGGAGGGGAGGGAGACCCAGTACTTC.

This clone was recorded a few times. The V and J genes are TRBV7-9 and TRBJ1-2, with D hard to call. V dropped 1 base and J dropped 5 bases, with 14 bases sitting between them. Germline values: CDR1 SEHNR, CDR2 FQNEAQ (reference sequence). The CDR3 is 15 amino acids. CDR3 in amino acids: CASSLGSASEYGYTF. In DNA form, the CDR3 reads TGTGCCAGCAGCTTAGGGTCAGCTTCGGAGTATGGCTACACCTTC. Using reference TRBV7-9 and TRBJ1-2 for the parts outside the CDR3, the full variable domain is DTGVSQNPRHKITKRGQNVTFRCDPISEHNRLYWYRQTLGQGPEFLTYFQNEAQLEKSRLLSDRFSAERPKGSFSTLEIQRTEQGDSAMYLCASSLGSASEYGYTFGSGTRLTVV.

The chain links TRBV6-6 to TRBJ1-1, with D possibly being TRBD1 (5 bases). The CDR3 covers 14 residues. Trimming stripped 4 bases from V and 4 bases from J, with 13 bases between. The germline V gene has CDR1 MNHNY and CDR2 SVGAGI (reference sequence). For the CDR3, the DNA is TGTGCCAGCAGTTTCGGGGGGATGACCACTGAAGCTTTCTTT. The encoded protein is CASSFGGMTTEAFF.

V usage is TRBV6-6 and J usage is TRBJ1-5; D may be TRBD1 (5 bases). The CDR3 covers 14 residues. Germline lookup yields CDR1 MNHNY and CDR2 SVGAGI (reference sequence). V lost 7 bases to trimming and J lost 4 bases, with 14 bases between them. CDR3 loop: CASTPGVGNQPQHF. Here the CDR3 DNA reads TGTGCCAGCACCCCGGGGGTCGGGAATCAGCCCCAGCATTTT.